This T cell receptor beta chain derives from a study of blood T cell repertoires in COVID-19. The method was immunoSEQ multiplex PCR; TCRdb's version includes in-frame clones alone and lacks a portion of them. The sample includes some 300,000 clones, around 90% of them seen just once. Per the germline V gene, CDR1 is SGHNT and CDR2 is YYREEE (reference sequence). The CDR3 extends over 14 amino acids. Trimming removed 3 bases from V and 7 bases from J; junction bases left unmatched: 5. The sequence was collected from a woman in her 30s who had recovered from COVID-19. The V and J genes are TRBV5-4 and TRBJ1-2; 11 bases match TRBD1. Sample: PBMCs or T cells enriched from blood (not recorded which). CDR3: CASSSGQGAIGYTF. CDR3 nucleotide sequence: TGTGCCAGCAGCTCAGGACAGGGGGCGATTGGCTACACCTTC.